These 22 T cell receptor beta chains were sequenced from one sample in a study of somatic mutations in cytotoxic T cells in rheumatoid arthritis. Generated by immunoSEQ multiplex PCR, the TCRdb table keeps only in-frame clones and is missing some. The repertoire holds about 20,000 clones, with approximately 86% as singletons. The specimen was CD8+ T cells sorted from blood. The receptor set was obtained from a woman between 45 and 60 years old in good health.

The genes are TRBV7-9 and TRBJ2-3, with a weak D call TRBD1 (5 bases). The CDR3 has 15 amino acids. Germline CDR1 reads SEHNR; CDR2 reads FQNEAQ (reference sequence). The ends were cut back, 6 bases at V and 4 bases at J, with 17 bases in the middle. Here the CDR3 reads CASSLGYGAADTQYF. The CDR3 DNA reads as TGTGCCAGCAGTCTAGGGTATGGGGCCGCAGATACGCAGTATTTT.

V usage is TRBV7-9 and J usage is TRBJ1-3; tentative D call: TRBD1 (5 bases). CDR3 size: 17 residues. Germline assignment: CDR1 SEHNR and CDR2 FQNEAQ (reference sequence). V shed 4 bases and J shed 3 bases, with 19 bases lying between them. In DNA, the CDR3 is TGTGCCAGCAGCTGGCGGGTAGTAGGGGTGGATGGAAACACCATATATTTT. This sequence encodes CASSWRVVGVDGNTIYF.

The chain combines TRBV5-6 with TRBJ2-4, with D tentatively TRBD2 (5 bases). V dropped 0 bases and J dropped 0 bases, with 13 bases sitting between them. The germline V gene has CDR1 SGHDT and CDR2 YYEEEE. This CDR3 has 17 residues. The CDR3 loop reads CASSLASSGLAKNIQYF. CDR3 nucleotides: TGTGCCAGCAGCTTGGCCTCTTCGGGGTTAGCCAAAAACATTCAGTACTTC. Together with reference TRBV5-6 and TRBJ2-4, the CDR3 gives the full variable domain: DAGVTQSPTHLIKTRGQQVTLRCSPKSGHDTVSWYQQALGQGPQFIFQYYEEEERQRGNFPDRFSGHQFPNYSSELNVNALLLGDSALYLCASSLASSGLAKNIQYFGAGTRLSVL.

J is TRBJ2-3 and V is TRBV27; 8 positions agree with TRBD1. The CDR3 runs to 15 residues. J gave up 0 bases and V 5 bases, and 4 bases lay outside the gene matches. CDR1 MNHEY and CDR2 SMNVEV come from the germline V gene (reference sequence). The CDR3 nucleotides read TGTGCCAGCAGTCCGTGGACAGGGAGCACAGATACGCAGTATTTT. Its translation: CASSPWTGSTDTQYF.

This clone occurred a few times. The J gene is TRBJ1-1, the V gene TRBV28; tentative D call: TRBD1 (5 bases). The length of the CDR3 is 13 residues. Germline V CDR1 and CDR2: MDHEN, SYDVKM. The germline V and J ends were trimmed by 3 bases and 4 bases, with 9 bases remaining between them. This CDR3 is CASSFRQITEAFF. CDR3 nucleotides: TGTGCCAGCAGTTTCAGACAGATCACTGAAGCTTTCTTT.

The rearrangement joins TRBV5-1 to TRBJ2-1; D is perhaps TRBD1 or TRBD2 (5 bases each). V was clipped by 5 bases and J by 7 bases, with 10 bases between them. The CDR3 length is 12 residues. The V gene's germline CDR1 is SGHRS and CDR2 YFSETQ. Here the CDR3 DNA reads TGCGCCAGCAGTCCCTGGGGGAATGAGCAGTTCTTC. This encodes CASSPWGNEQFF.

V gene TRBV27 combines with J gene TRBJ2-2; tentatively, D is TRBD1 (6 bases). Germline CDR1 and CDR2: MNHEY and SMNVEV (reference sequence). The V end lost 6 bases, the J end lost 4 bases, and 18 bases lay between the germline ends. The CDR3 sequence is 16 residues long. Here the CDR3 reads CASRDDRTSSTGELFF. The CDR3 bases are TGTGCCAGCAGGGACGACAGGACCTCGAGCACCGGGGAGCTGTTTTTT.

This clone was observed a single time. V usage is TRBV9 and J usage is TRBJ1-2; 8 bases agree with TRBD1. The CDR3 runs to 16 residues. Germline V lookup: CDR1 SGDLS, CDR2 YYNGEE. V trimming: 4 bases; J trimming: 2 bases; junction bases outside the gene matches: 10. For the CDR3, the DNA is TGTGCCAGCAGCCCCTCCGGGACAGGAGTCAACTATGGCTACACCTTC. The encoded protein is CASSPSGTGVNYGYTF. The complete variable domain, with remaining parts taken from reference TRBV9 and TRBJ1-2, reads DSGVTQTPKHLITATGQRVTLRCSPRSGDLSVYWYQQSLDQGLQFLIQYYNGEERAKGNILERFSAQQFPDLHSELNLSSLELGDSALYFCASSPSGTGVNYGYTFGSGTRLTVV.

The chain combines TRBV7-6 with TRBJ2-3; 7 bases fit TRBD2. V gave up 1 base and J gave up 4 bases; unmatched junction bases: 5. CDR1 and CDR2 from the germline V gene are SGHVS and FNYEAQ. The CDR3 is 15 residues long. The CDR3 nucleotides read TGTGCCAGCAGCTTAGTTGCGGGGGTGGCAGATACGCAGTATTTT. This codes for CASSLVAGVADTQYF.

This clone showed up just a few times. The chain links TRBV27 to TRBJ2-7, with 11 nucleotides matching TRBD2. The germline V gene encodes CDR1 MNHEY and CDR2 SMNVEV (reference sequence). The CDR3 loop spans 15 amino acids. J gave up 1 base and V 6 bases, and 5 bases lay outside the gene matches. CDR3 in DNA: TGTGCCAGCAGACCCCTAGCGGGGGGTTCCTACGAGCAGTACGTC. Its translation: CASRPLAGGSYEQYV.

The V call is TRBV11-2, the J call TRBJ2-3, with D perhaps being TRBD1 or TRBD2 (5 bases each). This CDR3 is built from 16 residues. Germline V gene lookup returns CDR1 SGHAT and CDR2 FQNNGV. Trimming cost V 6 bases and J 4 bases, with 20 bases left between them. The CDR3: CASSQEAGTDADTQYF. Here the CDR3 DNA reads TGTGCCAGCAGTCAAGAAGCCGGGACGGACGCAGATACGCAGTATTTT.

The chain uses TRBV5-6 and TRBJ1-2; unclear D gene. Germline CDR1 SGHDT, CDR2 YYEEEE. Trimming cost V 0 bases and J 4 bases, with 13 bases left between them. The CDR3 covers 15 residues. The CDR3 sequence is CASSLGDVAFYGYTF. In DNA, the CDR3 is TGTGCCAGCAGCTTGGGAGACGTTGCATTCTATGGCTACACCTTC.

The CDR3 is CASSVEVGGSTDTQYF. The CDR3 DNA reads TGTGCCAGCAGCGTAGAGGTCGGGGGTAGCACAGATACGCAGTATTTT. The chain couples TRBV9 to TRBJ2-3; the D gene is possibly TRBD2 (6 bases). In germline, CDR1 is SGDLS, CDR2 YYNGEE. The CDR3 loop spans 16 amino acids. V shed 0 bases and J shed 0 bases, with 11 bases lying between them.

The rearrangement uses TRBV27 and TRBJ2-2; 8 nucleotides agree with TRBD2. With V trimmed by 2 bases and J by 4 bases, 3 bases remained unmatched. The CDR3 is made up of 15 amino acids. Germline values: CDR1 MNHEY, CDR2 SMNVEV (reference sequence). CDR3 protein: CASSLAGGGTGELFF. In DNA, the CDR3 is TGTGCCAGCAGTTTAGCGGGGGGTGGCACCGGGGAGCTGTTTTTT.

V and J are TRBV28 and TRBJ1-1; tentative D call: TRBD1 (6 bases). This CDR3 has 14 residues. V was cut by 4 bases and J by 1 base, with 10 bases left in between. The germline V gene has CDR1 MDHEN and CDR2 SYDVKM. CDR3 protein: CASSSRDKNTEAFF. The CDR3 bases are TGTGCCAGCAGTTCCCGGGACAAGAACACTGAAGCTTTCTTT. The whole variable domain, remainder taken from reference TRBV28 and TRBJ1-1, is DVKVTQSSRYLVKRTGEKVFLECVQDMDHENMFWYRQDPGLGLRLIYFSYDVKMKEKGDIPEGYSVSREKKERFSLILESASTNQTSMYLCASSSRDKNTEAFFGQGTRLTVV.

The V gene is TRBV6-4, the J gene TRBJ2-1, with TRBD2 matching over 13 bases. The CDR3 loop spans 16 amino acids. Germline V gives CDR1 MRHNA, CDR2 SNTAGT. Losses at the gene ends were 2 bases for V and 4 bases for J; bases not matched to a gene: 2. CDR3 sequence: CASSDGTSGDYNEQFF. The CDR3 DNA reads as TGTGCCAGCAGTGACGGGACTAGCGGGGATTACAATGAGCAGTTCTTC.

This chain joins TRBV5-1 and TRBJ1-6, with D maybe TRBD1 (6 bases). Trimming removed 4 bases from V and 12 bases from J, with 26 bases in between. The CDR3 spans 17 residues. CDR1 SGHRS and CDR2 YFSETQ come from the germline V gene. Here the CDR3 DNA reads TGCGCCAGCAGCCCCGAAGGGGCGACAGGAGGTTTGGTACCCCTCCACTTT. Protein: CASSPEGATGGLVPLHF.

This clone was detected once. The CDR3, as DNA: TGTGCCACCAGCAGAGATGAAGTCGCTAGCGGGGGGTATTCCTACAATGAGCAGTTCTTC. It encodes CATSRDEVASGGYSYNEQFF. The chain uses TRBV15 and TRBJ2-1; 11 bases align to TRBD2. Germline V CDR1 and CDR2: LNHNV, YYDKDF (reference sequence). CDR3 length: 20 amino acids. The trim removed 0 bases at V and 1 base at J, leaving 11 bases unmatched.

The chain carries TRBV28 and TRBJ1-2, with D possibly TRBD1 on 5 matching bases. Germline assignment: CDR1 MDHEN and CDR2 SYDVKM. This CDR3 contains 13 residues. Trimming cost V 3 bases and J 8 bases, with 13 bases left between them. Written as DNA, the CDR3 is TGTGCCAGCAGTTTTGCGGCAGGGTCAGGCTACACCTTC. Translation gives CASSFAAGSGYTF.

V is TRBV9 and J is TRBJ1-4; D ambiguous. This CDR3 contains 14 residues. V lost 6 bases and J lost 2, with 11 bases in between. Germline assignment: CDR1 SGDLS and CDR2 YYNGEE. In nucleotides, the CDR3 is TGTGCCAGCAACGCCGGGGATACTAATGAAAAACTGTTTTTT. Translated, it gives CASNAGDTNEKLFF.

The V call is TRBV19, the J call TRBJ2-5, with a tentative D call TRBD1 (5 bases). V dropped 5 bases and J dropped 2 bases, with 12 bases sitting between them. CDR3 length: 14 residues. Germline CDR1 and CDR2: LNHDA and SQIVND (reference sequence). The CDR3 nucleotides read TGTGCCAGTAGTGCGGCTAGGGGACAAGAGACCCAGTACTTC. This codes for CASSAARGQETQYF.

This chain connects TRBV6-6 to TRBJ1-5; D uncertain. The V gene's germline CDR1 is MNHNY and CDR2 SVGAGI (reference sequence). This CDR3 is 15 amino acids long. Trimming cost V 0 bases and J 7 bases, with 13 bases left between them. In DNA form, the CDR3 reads TGTGCCAGCAGTTACTCGTACGACCCGACACAGCCCCAGCATTTT. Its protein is CASSYSYDPTQPQHF.